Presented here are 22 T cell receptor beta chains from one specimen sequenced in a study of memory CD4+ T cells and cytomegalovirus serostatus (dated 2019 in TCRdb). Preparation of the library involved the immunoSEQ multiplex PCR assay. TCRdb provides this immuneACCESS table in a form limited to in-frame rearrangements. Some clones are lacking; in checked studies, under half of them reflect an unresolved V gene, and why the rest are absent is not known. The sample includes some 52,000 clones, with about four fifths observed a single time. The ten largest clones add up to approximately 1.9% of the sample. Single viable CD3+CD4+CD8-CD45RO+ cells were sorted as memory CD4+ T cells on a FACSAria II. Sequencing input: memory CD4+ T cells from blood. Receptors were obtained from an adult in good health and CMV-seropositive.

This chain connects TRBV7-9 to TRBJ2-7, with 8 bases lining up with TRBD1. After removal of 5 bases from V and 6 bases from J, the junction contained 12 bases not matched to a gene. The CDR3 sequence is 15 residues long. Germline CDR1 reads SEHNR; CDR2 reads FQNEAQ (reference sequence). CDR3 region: CASSKSGQGGSEQYF. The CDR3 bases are TGTGCCAGCAGCAAATCCGGACAGGGAGGAAGCGAGCAGTACTTC. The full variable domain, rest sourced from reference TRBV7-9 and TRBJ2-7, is DTGVSQNPRHKITKRGQNVTFRCDPISEHNRLYWYRQTLGQGPEFLTYFQNEAQLEKSRLLSDRFSAERPKGSFSTLEIQRTEQGDSAMYLCASSKSGQGGSEQYFGPGTRLTVT.

CDR3 bases: TGTGCCAGCAGAATTTTGGGGTCTGGCTACACCTTC. Its protein product is CASRILGSGYTF. The V call is TRBV28, the J call TRBJ1-2; D is unresolved. V gave up 6 bases and J gave up 7 bases, with 12 bases separating them. The CDR3 is made up of 12 amino acids. CDR1 is MDHEN, CDR2 SYDVKM, per germline.

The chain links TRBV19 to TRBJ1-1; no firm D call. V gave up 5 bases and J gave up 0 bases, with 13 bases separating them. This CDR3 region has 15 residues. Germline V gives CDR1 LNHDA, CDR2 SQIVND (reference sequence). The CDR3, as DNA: TGTGCCAGTAGTTCACCACTGACCATGAACACTGAAGCTTTCTTT. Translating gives CASSSPLTMNTEAFF.

The CDR3 reads CASKVAGASDTQYF. The CDR3 coding sequence is TGTGCCAGCAAAGTGGCGGGAGCTTCAGATACGCAGTATTTT. The V and J genes are TRBV28 and TRBJ2-3; 7 bases agree with TRBD2. The germline V gene encodes CDR1 MDHEN and CDR2 SYDVKM. The V and J ends lost 7 bases and 4 bases, in that order; junction bases with no gene match: 8. The CDR3 has 14 amino acids. The variable domain in full, completed from reference TRBV28 and TRBJ2-3, reads DVKVTQSSRYLVKRTGEKVFLECVQDMDHENMFWYRQDPGLGLRLIYFSYDVKMKEKGDIPEGYSVSREKKERFSLILESASTNQTSMYLCASKVAGASDTQYFGPGTRLTVL.

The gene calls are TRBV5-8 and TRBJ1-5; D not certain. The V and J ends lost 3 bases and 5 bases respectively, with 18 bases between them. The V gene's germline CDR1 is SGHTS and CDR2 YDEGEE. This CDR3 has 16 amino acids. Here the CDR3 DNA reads TGTGCCAGCAGCTCCTGGACCCTCTTGGGCGATCAGCCCCAGCATTTT. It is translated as CASSSWTLLGDQPQHF.

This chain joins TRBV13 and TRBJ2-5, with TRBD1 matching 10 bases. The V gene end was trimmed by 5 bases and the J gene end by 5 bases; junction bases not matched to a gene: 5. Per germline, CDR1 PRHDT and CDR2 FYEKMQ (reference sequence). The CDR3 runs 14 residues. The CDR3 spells CASSQVDRGETQYF. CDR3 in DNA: TGTGCCAGCAGCCAAGTGGACAGGGGGGAGACCCAGTACTTC.

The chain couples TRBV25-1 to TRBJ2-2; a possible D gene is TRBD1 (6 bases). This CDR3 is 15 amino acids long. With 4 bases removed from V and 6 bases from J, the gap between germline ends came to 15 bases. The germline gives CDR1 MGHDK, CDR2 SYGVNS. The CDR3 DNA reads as TGTGCCAGCAGTGGCCTCAGGGGAATGGCCGGGGAGCTGTTTTTT. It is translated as CASSGLRGMAGELFF.

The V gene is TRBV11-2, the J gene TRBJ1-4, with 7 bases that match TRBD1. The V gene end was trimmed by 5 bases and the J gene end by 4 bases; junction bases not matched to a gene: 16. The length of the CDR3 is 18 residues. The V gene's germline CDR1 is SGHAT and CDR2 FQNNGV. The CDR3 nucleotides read TGTGCCAGCAGCCCCTATAACCTACAGGGGACCGATAATGAAAAACTGTTTTTT. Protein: CASSPYNLQGTDNEKLFF.

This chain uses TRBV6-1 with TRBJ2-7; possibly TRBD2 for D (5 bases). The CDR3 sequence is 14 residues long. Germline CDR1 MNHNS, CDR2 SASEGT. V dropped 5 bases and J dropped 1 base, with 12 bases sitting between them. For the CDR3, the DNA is TGTGCCAGCAGTTTAGAGCGGCTGTCCTACGAGCAGTACTTC. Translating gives CASSLERLSYEQYF.

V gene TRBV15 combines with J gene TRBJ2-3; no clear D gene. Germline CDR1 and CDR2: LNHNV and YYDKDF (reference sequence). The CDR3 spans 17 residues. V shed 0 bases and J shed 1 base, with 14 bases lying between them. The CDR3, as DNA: TGTGCCACCAGCAGAGACCCGACACCCACGGGCACAGATACGCAGTATTTT. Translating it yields CATSRDPTPTGTDTQYF. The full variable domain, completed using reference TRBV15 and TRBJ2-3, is DAMVIQNPRYQVTQFGKPVTLSCSQTLNHNVMYWYQQKSSQAPKLLFHYYDKDFNNEADTPDNFQSRRPNTSFCFLDIRSPGLGDTAMYLCATSRDPTPTGTDTQYFGPGTRLTVL.

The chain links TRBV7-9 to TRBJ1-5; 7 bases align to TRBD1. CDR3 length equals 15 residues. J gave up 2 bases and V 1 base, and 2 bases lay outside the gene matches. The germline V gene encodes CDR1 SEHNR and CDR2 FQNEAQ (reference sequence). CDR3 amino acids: CASSLEGAGNQPQHF. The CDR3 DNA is TGTGCCAGCAGCTTAGAGGGGGCCGGCAATCAGCCCCAGCATTTT.

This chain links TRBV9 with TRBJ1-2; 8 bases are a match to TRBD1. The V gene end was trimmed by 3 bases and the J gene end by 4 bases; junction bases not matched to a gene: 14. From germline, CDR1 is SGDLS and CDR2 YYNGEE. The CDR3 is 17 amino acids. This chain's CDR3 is CASSANPGWTGSYGYTF. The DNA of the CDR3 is TGTGCCAGCAGCGCAAACCCGGGTTGGACAGGGAGCTATGGCTACACCTTC. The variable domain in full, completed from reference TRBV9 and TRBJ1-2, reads DSGVTQTPKHLITATGQRVTLRCSPRSGDLSVYWYQQSLDQGLQFLIQYYNGEERAKGNILERFSAQQFPDLHSELNLSSLELGDSALYFCASSANPGWTGSYGYTFGSGTRLTVV.

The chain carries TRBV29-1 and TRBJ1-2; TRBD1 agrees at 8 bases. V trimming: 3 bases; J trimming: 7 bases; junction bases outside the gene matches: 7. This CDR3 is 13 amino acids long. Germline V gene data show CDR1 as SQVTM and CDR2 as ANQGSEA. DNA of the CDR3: TGCAGCGTTGAGGAGACAGGGGTCGGTGGCTACACCTTC. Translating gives CSVEETGVGGYTF. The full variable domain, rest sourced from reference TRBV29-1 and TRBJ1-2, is SAVISQKPSRDICQRGTSLTIQCQVDSQVTMMFWYRQQPGQSLTLIATANQGSEATYESGFVIDKFPISRPNLTFSTLTVSNMSPEDSSIYLCSVEETGVGGYTFGSGTRLTVV.

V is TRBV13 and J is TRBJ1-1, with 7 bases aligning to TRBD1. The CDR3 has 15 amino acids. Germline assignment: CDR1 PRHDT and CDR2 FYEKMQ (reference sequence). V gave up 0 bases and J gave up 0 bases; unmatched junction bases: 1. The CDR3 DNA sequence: TGTGCCAGCAGCTTAGGGGACAGGCTGAACACTGAAGCTTTCTTT. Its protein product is CASSLGDRLNTEAFF.

CDR3 amino acids: CASRDRGTQPQHF. The CDR3 bases are TGTGCCAGCAGGGACAGGGGAACGCAGCCCCAGCATTTT. The chain carries TRBV2 and TRBJ1-5; TRBD1 matches 9 bases. The CDR3 spans 13 residues. Germline V gene lookup returns CDR1 SNHLY and CDR2 FYNNEI. V gave up 6 bases and J gave up 7 bases; unmatched junction bases: 4.

The CDR3, as DNA: TGTGCCAGCAGGCCTAAGACTTTCCTGAGGGGCACAGATACGCAGTATTTT. It yields the protein CASRPKTFLRGTDTQYF. J is TRBJ2-3 and V is TRBV2, with a possible D match to TRBD2 (5 bases). The germline V gene has CDR1 SNHLY and CDR2 FYNNEI. V gave up 6 bases and J gave up 1 base, with 20 bases separating them. The CDR3 has 17 amino acids.

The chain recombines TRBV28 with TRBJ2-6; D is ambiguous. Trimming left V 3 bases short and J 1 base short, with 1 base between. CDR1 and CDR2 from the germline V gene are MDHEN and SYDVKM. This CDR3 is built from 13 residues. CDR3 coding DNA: TGTGCCAGCAGTTTTTCTGGGGCCAACGTCCTGACTTTC. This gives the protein CASSFSGANVLTF.

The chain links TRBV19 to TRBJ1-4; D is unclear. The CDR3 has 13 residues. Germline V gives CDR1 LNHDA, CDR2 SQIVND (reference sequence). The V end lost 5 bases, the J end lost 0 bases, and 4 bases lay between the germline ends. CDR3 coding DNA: TGTGCCAGTAGTCCTTCAACTAATGAAAAACTGTTTTTT. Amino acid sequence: CASSPSTNEKLFF.

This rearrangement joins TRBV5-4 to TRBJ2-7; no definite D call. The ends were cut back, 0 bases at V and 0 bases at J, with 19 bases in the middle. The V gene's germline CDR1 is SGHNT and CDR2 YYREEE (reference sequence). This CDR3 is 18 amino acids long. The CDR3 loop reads CASSLAKPGGSGSYEQYF. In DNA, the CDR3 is TGTGCCAGCAGCTTGGCCAAGCCGGGTGGCTCAGGCTCCTACGAGCAGTACTTC.

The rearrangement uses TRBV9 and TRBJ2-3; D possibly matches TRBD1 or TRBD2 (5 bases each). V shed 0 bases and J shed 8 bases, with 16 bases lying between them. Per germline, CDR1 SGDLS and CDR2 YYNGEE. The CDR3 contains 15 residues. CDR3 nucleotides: TGTGCCAGCAGCGTAGTGGGGGAGCCTGCCGGTACGCAGTATTTT. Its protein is CASSVVGEPAGTQYF.

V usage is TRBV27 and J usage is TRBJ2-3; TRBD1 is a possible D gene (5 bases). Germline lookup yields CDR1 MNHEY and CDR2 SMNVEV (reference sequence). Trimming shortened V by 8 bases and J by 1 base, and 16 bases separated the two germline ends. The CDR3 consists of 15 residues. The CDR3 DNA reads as TGTGCCAGCCAGTCGCAGGGAAGGCGCACAGATACGCAGTATTTT. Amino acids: CASQSQGRRTDTQYF.

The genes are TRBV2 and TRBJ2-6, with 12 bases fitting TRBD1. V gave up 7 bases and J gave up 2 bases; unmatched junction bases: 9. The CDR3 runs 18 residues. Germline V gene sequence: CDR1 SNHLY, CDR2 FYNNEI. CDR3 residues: CASTTPGQGAAGANVLTF. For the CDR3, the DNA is TGTGCCAGCACTACACCGGGACAGGGGGCTGCTGGGGCCAACGTCCTGACTTTC.